This T cell receptor beta chain came from a study of cytomegalovirus exposure and HLA in healthy donors. Study-wide findings and caveats: A later analysis showed HLA-associated TCR beta chains outstripping equally common others in clonal expansion. Roughly uniform sequencing depth across donors was assumed, possibly incorrectly. An analysis done earlier found most TCR beta V segments productive about 90% or about 30% of the time.

60 Vbeta and 13 Jbeta primers were used in PCR. The authors' processing: Around 83 million unique TCR beta chains, roughly 11 million shared, were counted in a later analysis. Profiled with immunoSEQ multiplex PCR; TCRdb holds only in-frame clones, not every one. The D gene and trimming were derived from the DNA, and the V and J assignments and clone size from that table. The sample contains 100,000 or so clones, more than 75% of which appear only once. For this clone: No antigen is known for it.

This sequence originates from a woman aged 45-60 years in good health and CMV-seropositive. Sample: PBMCs.

Here the CDR3 DNA reads TGTGCCAGCAGTGAAGTCACTTCCTACAATGAGCAGTTCTTC. Translation: CASSEVTSYNEQFF. This chain uses TRBV6-1 with TRBJ2-1, with D unresolved. The germline gives CDR1 MNHNS, CDR2 SASEGT. Trimming shortened V by 1 base and J by 1 base, and 5 bases separated the two germline ends. This CDR3 is built from 14 residues.